A single sample gave rise to the 20 T cell receptor beta chains below, sequenced in a study of cytomegalovirus exposure and HLA in healthy donors (dated by TCRdb to the late 2010s). The method behind the library was the immunoSEQ multiplex PCR assay. A mixture of 60 forward primers for TCR Vbeta segments and 13 reverse primers for TCR Jbeta segments was used in the multiplex PCR. TCRdb carries this immuneACCESS record with in-frame sequences only. Its versions omit some clonotypes, under half of them owing to an unresolved V gene in the studies checked, with the rest unexplained. The sample table records under 85,000 clones; 70% to 80% of these occur just once. Under 3.5% of the sample comes from the top ten. The source material was PBMCs. The origin of the receptors is a man younger than 30 in good health and CMV-seronegative.

The chain employs TRBV11-2 and TRBJ2-2, with 13 bases fitting TRBD2. V was clipped by 6 bases and J by 8 bases; unmatched bases: 9. The CDR3 sequence is 16 residues long. Germline V gives CDR1 SGHAT, CDR2 FQNNGV. The CDR3 region is CASSSLAGGRGGELFF. In DNA form, the CDR3 reads TGTGCCAGCAGTTCACTAGCGGGGGGGCGTGGAGGGGAGCTGTTTTTT.

This clone was seen once. Sequence at one end of the junction differs from germline and may be a read error. V gene TRBV7-2 combines with J gene TRBJ2-2, with D perhaps matching TRBD2 (5 bases). The germline CDR1 and CDR2 sequences are SGHTA and FQGNSA. This CDR3 region has 13 residues. In DNA, the CDR3 is TGTGCCAGCAGCTTTTCGAACACCGGGGAGCTGTTTTTC. Its protein product is CASSFSNTGELFF.

This clone was recorded once. The gene calls are TRBV6-5 and TRBJ2-5; tentatively, D is TRBD2 (5 bases). Germline CDR1 and CDR2: MNHEY and SVGAGI. The CDR3 runs to 14 residues. V lost 0 bases and J 6 bases, leaving 11 bases between the germline ends. CDR3 amino acids: CASSYSSSVKTQYF. CDR3 nucleotide sequence: TGTGCCAGCAGTTACTCGAGTAGCGTGAAGACCCAGTACTTC.

This chain connects TRBV5-4 to TRBJ1-2; the match to TRBD1 covers 7 bases. Looked up from germline, CDR1 is SGHNT and CDR2 is YYREEE (reference sequence). This CDR3 is built from 14 residues. After removal of 4 bases from V and 5 bases from J, the junction contained 8 bases not matched to a gene. The CDR3, as DNA: TGTGCCAGCAGCCGGGGACAGAAACAATATGGCTACACCTTC. Translation: CASSRGQKQYGYTF.

The V gene is TRBV5-4, the J gene TRBJ2-2; TRBD1 agrees at 8 bases. Trimming took 4 bases from V and 0 from J; bases not matched to a gene: 8. There are 17 residues in the CDR3. Germline lookup yields CDR1 SGHNT and CDR2 YYREEE (reference sequence). The CDR3 sequence: CASSDHRGASNTGELFF. The CDR3 DNA follows: TGTGCCAGCAGCGACCACAGGGGGGCCTCGAACACCGGGGAGCTGTTTTTT.

This chain uses TRBV27 with TRBJ2-1, with 10 bases that match TRBD1. After removal of 6 bases from V and 2 bases from J, the junction contained 19 bases not matched to a gene. Germline CDR1 is MNHEY and CDR2 is SMNVEV (reference sequence). The CDR3 has 20 residues. Written as DNA, the CDR3 is TGTGCCAGCAGCACCTTAAGGGGGTCCACCGGGACAGGGGCCTACAATGAGCAGTTCTTC. Encoded protein: CASSTLRGSTGTGAYNEQFF.

There are a few counts of this clone. In DNA form, the CDR3 reads TGTGCCAGCAGTGAAGCTCACGGGGCGAACACCGGGGAGCTGTTTTTT. The encoded protein is CASSEAHGANTGELFF. V and J are TRBV6-1 and TRBJ2-2, with D possibly TRBD2 on 5 matching bases. The CDR3 runs to 16 residues. V dropped 0 bases and J dropped 0 bases, with 8 bases sitting between them. Germline-derived CDR1 and CDR2 are MNHNS and SASEGT.

The CDR3 loop is CASSQERFRRETQYF. The CDR3, as DNA: TGCGCCAGCAGCCAAGAGAGATTTCGGAGGGAGACCCAGTACTTC. The chain links TRBV4-1 to TRBJ2-5, with D maybe TRBD2 (5 bases). V was shortened by 0 bases and J by 5 bases, with 13 bases between the two germline ends. CDR1 is MGHRA and CDR2 is YSYEKL in the germline V gene. The CDR3 loop spans 15 amino acids.

This rearrangement joins TRBV4-1 to TRBJ1-5; D not resolved. Germline CDR1 and CDR2: MGHRA and YSYEKL. The CDR3 runs 15 residues. Trimming shortened V by 0 bases and J by 9 bases, and 15 bases separated the two germline ends. The DNA for the CDR3 is TGCGCCAGCAGCCAAGATCGGCTTCCACCAGGGCCCCAGCATTTT. This translates into CASSQDRLPPGPQHF.

Only one count was recorded for this clone. The chain links TRBV7-2 to TRBJ2-1; D unclear. Trimming took 1 base from V and 8 from J, leaving 9 bases between them. The CDR3 length is 13 residues. Germline lookup yields CDR1 SGHTA and CDR2 FQGNSA. The CDR3 DNA reads TGTGCCAGCAGCTTAGAAAGGAGCTATGAGCAGTTCTTC. As protein: CASSLERSYEQFF. Full variable domain (missing parts from reference TRBV7-2 and TRBJ2-1): GAGVSQSPSNKVTEKGKDVELRCDPISGHTALYWYRQSLGQGLEFLIYFQGNSAPDKSGLPSDRFSAERTGGSVSTLTIQRTQQEDSAVYLCASSLERSYEQFFGPGTRLTVL.

V usage is TRBV5-1 and J usage is TRBJ2-5, with 7 bases fitting TRBD2. The trim removed 0 bases at V and 1 base at J, leaving 6 bases unmatched. The CDR3 spans 16 residues. CDR1 and CDR2 (germline): SGHRS, YFSETQ. CDR3 nucleotides: TGCGCCAGCAGCTTGGCCGGGGGGAGACCCCAAGAGACCCAGTACTTC. Its protein is CASSLAGGRPQETQYF.

This clone occurred once. This chain uses TRBV19 with TRBJ1-2, with 9 nucleotides matching TRBD1. V dropped 3 bases and J dropped 3; count of bases not matched to a gene: 8. CDR3 length: 16 amino acids. CDR1 LNHDA and CDR2 SQIVND come from the germline V gene (reference sequence). In DNA, the CDR3 is TGTGCCAGTAGTATGTGGGGACAGGGTGGCGACTATGGCTACACCTTC. It is translated as CASSMWGQGGDYGYTF.

The chain uses TRBV6-1 and TRBJ2-3, with 7 bases identical to TRBD1. Germline V CDR1 and CDR2: MNHNS, SASEGT. This CDR3 has 15 residues. The J segment lost 5 bases and the V segment lost 0 bases, leaving 5 bases of the junction unmatched. Here the CDR3 DNA reads TGTGCCAGCAGTGAAGCCCCTTACAGGGGAGATACGCAGTATTTT. Amino acids: CASSEAPYRGDTQYF.

The J gene is TRBJ2-7, the V gene TRBV28; D is uncertain. The CDR3 extends over 18 amino acids. Trimming removed 5 bases at V and 0 bases at J, with 23 bases between. Germline lookup yields CDR1 MDHEN and CDR2 SYDVKM. The CDR3 sequence is CASSLPDIGLASSYEQYF. CDR3 nucleotide sequence: TGTGCCAGCAGTCTACCAGATATTGGGCTCGCCAGCTCCTACGAGCAGTACTTC.

This chain uses TRBV6-1 with TRBJ2-7; no clear D gene. Germline V gene data show CDR1 as MNHNS and CDR2 as SASEGT. The CDR3 is 13 amino acids. The V gene lost 8 bases and the J gene lost 3 bases, with 14 bases spanning the gap. In DNA, the CDR3 is TGTGCCAGCCGAGAGACATTCCGCTACGAGCAGTACTTC. As protein: CASRETFRYEQYF.

The chain has TRBV7-2 and TRBJ2-1; TRBD2 matches at 16 bases. The J segment lost 8 bases and the V segment lost 5 bases, leaving 6 bases of the junction unmatched. This CDR3 has 16 amino acids. In germline, CDR1 is SGHTA, CDR2 FQGNSA. This CDR3 reads CASSMGLAGGPYEQFF. Written as DNA, the CDR3 is TGTGCCAGCAGCATGGGACTAGCGGGGGGGCCCTATGAGCAGTTCTTC.

The gene calls are TRBV5-1 and TRBJ1-6; 10 bases map to TRBD1. V gave up 3 bases and J gave up 10 bases; unmatched junction bases: 13. Germline V gene data show CDR1 as SGHRS and CDR2 as YFSETQ. This CDR3 is 17 amino acids long. Written as DNA, the CDR3 is TGCGCCAGCAGCTCACGTCCCGGGACAGGGGCGGGATCACCCCTCCACTTT. The encoded protein is CASSSRPGTGAGSPLHF.

This clone was detected once. CDR3 in amino acids: CASSDWTSGEYQETQYF. The DNA of the CDR3 is TGCGCCAGCAGTGATTGGACTAGCGGGGAGTACCAAGAGACCCAGTACTTC. The chain uses TRBV10-2 and TRBJ2-5; 12 nucleotides align to TRBD2. The CDR3 is 17 residues long. Looked up from germline, CDR1 is WSHSY and CDR2 is SAAADI. V was pared by 3 bases and J by 0 bases, with 5 bases of the junction left unmatched.

This clone has a handful of counts. The chain is built from TRBV30 and TRBJ1-2; tentative D call: TRBD1 (5 bases). The germline V gene encodes CDR1 GTSNPN and CDR2 SVGIG (reference sequence). This CDR3 region has 15 residues. Trimming left V 4 bases short and J 5 bases short, with 20 bases between. CDR3 region: CAWNPGGSGRYGYTF. The CDR3 region has the DNA TGTGCCTGGAATCCCGGGGGAAGCGGGAGGTATGGCTACACCTTC.

The V call is TRBV19, the J call TRBJ2-7; 7 bases are a match to TRBD1. The V and J ends lost 6 bases and 0 bases, in that order; junction bases with no gene match: 11. The CDR3 covers 16 residues. Germline CDR1 LNHDA, CDR2 SQIVND (reference sequence). The CDR3 nucleotides are TGTGCCAGTAGCCCACGGACAGGTTGGCCCTCCTACGAGCAGTACTTC. It is translated as CASSPRTGWPSYEQYF.